Described below is a single T cell receptor beta chain sequence and its context. This clonotype is classified as medium-sized (0.01 to 0.1%). What antigen it recognizes has not been identified. No much larger clone exists at a distance of one base, and base qualities are not known. Sequenced using an Illumina HiSeq 2000. TCR beta chain libraries were generated through multiplex PCR amplification. The amplified TCR beta chain products were analyzed by high-throughput sequencing. TCRdb trimmed public reads at Q25 via fastp, called clones via MiXCR and kept in-frame beta chains. Rows are combined by CDR3 protein, so each entry shows the most common genes and DNA. Counted in this sample were about 15,000 distinct CDR3 sequences; around three fifths of them appeared once. The ten largest account for roughly 30% of the sample. Adjacent samples were composed of nontumor breast tissue surrounding the tumor.

These data come from a study of breast tumors, draining lymph nodes, adjacent tissues (dated by TCRdb to 2015 to 2016). Regarding the complete study: In breast cancer patients, the study compared the TCR beta repertoires of tumor, adjacent nontumor tissue and axillary lymph nodes. The study aimed to assess the relationships and possible T-cell exchange between tumor, surrounding tissue and draining lymph node repertoires in human breast cancer.

Broad study findings and their caveats: Tumor and nontumor tissue repertoires were found to be significantly more similar in luminal-like than in basal-like breast cancer. The data were judged consistent with most tumor T cells deriving from the lymph node and then expanding within tumor tissue. Rather than being directly demonstrated, the conclusion that tumor T cells originate in lymph nodes was presented as consistent with a hypothesis. Tumor T-cell repertoires showed less diversity than lymph node repertoires and more diversity than nontumor tissue repertoires, and tumor T-cell repertoires showed preferential V and J gene usage.

CDR3 length: 15 amino acids, cysteine to phenylalanine. Just CDR3 DNA is preserved here, 45 bases in frame from base 1. V is pruned by 5 bases and J by 6 bases, leaving 11 bases of the junction without a gene match. The V and J genes are TRBV12-3 or TRBV12-4 and TRBJ2-7, and 9 bases in between align with TRBD1. Sample: tumor-adjacent breast tissue. The receptor's source is a female donor with breast cancer. Some clones in this sample may be carry-over from other donors' samples. The CDR3 loop reads CASSQYQTGGGEQYF. The DNA is TGTGCCAGCAGTCAGTACCAGACAGGGGGGGGCGAGCAGTACTTC.